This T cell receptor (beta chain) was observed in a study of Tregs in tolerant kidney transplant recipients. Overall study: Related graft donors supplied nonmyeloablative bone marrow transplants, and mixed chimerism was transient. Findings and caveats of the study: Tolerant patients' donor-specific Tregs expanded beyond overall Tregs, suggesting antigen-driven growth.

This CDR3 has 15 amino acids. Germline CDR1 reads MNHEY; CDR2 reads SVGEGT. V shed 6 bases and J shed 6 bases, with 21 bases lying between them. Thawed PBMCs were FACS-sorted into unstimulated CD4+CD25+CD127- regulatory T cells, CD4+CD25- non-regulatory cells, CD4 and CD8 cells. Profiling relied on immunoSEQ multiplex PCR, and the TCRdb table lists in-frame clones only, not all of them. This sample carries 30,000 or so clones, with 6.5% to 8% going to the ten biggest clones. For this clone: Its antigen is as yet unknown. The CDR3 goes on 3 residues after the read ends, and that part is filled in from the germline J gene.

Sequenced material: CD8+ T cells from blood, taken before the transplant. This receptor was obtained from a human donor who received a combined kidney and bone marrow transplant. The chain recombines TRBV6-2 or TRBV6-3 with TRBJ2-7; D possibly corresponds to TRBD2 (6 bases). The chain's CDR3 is CASSMPLAPPGEQYF. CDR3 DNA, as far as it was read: TGTGCCAGCAGCATGCCACTAGCACCCCCCGGCGAG.